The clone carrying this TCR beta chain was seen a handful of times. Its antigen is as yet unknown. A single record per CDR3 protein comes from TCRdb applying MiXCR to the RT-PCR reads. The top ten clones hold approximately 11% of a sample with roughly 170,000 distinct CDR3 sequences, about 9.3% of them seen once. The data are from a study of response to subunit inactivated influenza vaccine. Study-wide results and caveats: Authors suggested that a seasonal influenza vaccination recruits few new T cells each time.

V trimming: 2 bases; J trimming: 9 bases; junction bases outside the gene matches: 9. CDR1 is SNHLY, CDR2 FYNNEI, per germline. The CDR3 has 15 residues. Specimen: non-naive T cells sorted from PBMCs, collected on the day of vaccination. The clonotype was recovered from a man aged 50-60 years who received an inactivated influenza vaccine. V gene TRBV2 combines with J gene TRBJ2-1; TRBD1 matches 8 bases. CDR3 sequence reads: CASSEMDRAKFEQFF. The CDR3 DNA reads TGTGCCAGCAGTGAAATGGACAGGGCCAAATTTGAGCAGTTCTTC.